Listed below are T cell receptor beta chains from one sample, sequenced in a study of cytomegalovirus exposure and HLA in healthy donors. Using immunoSEQ multiplex PCR, the repertoire was profiled, and TCRdb retains in-frame clones only, with some absent. Its table lists 90,000 to 130,000 clones. The source material was PBMCs. Receptor source: a man in his forties or fifties in good health and CMV-seropositive. The CDR3 runs from the conserved cysteine through the conserved F or W. A D gene is named only where the DNA matches it firmly.

D	V	J	CDR3	DNA
-	TRBV7-9	TRBJ2-2	CASSLDIGELFF	TGTGCCAGCAGCTTAGACATCGGGGAGCTGTTTTTT
TRBD2	TRBV9	TRBJ2-1	CASSGKAGVGIDEQFF	TGTGCCAGCAGCGGGAAAGCGGGAGTTGGAATCGATGAGCAGTTCTTC
TRBD2	TRBV10-3	TRBJ2-7	CAISETSGYEQYF	TGTGCCATCAGTGAGACTAGCGGCTACGAGCAGTACTTC
TRBD1	TRBV5-1	TRBJ1-4	CASSLGDRGTNEKLFF	TGCGCCAGCAGCTTGGGGGACAGGGGAACTAATGAAAAACTGTTTTTT
TRBD2	TRBV14	TRBJ2-2	CASSHKAGGTSNTGELFF	TGTGCCAGCAGCCATAAAGCGGGAGGGACCTCGAACACCGGGGAGCTGTTTTTT
-	TRBV19	TRBJ2-7	CASSSGDYDEQYF	TGTGCCAGTAGTTCAGGGGATTACGACGAGCAGTACTTC
-	TRBV5-6	TRBJ2-1	CASSLFFTEHYNEQFF	TGTGCCAGCAGCTTGTTTTTTACAGAACATTACAATGAGCAGTTCTTC
-	TRBV7-3	TRBJ1-1	CASSLEVRTEAFF	TGTGCCAGCAGCTTAGAGGTTCGGACTGAAGCTTTCTTT
-	TRBV28	TRBJ2-7	CASSLGGSKSPEQYF	TGTGCCAGCAGTCTAGGGGGTTCCAAATCCCCCGAGCAGTACTTC
TRBD1	TRBV6-6	TRBJ1-2	CASSLNLGQGREGYTF	TGTGCCAGCAGTCTCAACCTCGGACAGGGGAGAGAAGGCTACACCTTC
TRBD1	TRBV6-6	TRBJ1-1	CASGGQGADTEAFF	TGTGCCTCGGGGGGACAGGGGGCGGACACTGAAGCTTTCTTT
-	TRBV5-4	TRBJ2-7	CASSRAQNRRSYEQYF	TGTGCCAGCAGCCGGGCTCAAAACAGGAGATCCTACGAGCAGTACTTC
TRBD2	TRBV7-3	TRBJ2-3	CASSSTSGTTDTQYF	TGTGCCAGCAGTTCAACTAGCGGGACAACAGATACGCAGTATTTT